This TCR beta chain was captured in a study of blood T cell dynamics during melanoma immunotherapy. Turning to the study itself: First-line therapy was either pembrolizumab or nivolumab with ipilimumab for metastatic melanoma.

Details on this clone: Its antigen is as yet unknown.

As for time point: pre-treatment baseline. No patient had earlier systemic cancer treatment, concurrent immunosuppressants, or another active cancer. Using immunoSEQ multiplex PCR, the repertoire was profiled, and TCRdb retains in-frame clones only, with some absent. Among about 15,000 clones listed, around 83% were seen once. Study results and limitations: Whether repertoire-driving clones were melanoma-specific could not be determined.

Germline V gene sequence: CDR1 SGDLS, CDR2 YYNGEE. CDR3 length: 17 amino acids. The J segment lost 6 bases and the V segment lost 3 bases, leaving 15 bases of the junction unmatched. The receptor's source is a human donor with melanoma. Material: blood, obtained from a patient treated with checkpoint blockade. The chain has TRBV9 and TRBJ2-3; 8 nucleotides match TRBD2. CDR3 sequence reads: CASSELGIAGRGDTQYF. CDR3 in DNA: TGTGCCAGCAGCGAACTAGGAATAGCGGGGAGAGGGGATACGCAGTATTTT. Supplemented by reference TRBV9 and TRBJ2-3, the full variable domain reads DSGVTQTPKHLITATGQRVTLRCSPRSGDLSVYWYQQSLDQGLQFLIQYYNGEERAKGNILERFSAQQFPDLHSELNLSSLELGDSALYFCASSELGIAGRGDTQYFGPGTRLTVL.